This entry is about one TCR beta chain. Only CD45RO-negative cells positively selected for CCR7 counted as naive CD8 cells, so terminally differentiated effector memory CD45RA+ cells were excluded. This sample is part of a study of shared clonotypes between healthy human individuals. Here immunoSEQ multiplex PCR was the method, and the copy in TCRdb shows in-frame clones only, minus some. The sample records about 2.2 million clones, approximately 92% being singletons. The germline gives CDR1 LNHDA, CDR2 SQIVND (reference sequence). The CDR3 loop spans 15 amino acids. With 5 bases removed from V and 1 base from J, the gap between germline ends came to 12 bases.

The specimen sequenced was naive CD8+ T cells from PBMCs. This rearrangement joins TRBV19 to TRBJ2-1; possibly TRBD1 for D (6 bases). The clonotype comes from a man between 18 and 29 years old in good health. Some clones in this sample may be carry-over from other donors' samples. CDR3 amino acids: CASSWGTGSYNEQFF. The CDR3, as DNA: TGTGCCAGTAGTTGGGGTACAGGGTCCTACAATGAGCAGTTCTTC. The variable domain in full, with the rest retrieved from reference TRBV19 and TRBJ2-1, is DGGITQSPKYLFRKEGQNVTLSCEQNLNHDAMYWYRQDPGQGLRLIYYSQIVNDFQKGDIAEGYSVSREKKESFPLTVTSAQKNPTAFYLCASSWGTGSYNEQFFGPGTRLTVL.